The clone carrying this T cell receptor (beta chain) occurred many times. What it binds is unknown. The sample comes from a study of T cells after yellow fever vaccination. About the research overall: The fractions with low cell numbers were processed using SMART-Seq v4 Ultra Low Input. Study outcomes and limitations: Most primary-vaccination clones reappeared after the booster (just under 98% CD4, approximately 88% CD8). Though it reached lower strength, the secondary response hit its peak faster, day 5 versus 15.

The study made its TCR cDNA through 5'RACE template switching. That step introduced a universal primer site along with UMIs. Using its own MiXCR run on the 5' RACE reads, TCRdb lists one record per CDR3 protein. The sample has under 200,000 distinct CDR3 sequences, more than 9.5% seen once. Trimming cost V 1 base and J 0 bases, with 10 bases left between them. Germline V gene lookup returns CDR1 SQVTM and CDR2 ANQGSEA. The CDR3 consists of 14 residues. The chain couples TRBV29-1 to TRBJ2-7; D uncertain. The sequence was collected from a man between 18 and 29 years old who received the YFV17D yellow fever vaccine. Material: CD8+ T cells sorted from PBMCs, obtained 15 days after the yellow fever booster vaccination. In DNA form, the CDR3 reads TGCAGCGTTGAAGTGCCTCTGAGCTCCTACGAGCAGTACGTC. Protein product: CSVEVPLSSYEQYV.